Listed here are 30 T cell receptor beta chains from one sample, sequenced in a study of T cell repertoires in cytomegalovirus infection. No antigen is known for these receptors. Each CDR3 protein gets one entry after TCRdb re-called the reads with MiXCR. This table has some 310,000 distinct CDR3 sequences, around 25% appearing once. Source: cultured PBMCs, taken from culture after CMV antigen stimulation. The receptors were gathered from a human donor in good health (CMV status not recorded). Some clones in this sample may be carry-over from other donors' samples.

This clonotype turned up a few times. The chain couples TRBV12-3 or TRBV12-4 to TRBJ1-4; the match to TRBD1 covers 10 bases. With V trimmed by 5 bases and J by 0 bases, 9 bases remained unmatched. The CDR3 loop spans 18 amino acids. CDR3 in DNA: TGTGCCAGCAGTCCAGGACAGGGGGGAATTGCAACTAATGAAAAACTGTTTTTT. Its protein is CASSPGQGGIATNEKLFF.

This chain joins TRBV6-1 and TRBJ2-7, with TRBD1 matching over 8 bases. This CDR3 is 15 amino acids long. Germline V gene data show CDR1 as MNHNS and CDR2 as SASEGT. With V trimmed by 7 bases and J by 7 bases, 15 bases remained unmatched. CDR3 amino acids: CASTTSSDRVREQYF. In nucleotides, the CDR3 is TGTGCCAGCACCACTTCCTCGGACAGGGTCCGGGAGCAGTACTTC.

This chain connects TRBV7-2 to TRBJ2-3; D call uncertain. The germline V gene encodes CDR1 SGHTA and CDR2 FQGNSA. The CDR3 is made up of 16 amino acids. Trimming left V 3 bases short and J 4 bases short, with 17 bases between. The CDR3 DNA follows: TGTGCCAGCAGCTTCATCGGGCTAGTAGCCCCAGATACGCAGTATTTT. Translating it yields CASSFIGLVAPDTQYF. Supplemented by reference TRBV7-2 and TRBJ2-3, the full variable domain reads GAGVSQSPSNKVTEKGKDVELRCDPISGHTALYWYRQSLGQGLEFLIYFQGNSAPDKSGLPSDRFSAERTGGSVSTLTIQRTQQEDSAVYLCASSFIGLVAPDTQYFGPGTRLTVL.

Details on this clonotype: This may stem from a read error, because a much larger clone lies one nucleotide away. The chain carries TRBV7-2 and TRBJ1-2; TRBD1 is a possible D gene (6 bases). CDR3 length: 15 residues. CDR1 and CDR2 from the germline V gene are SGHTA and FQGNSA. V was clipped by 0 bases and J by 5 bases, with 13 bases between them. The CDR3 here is CASSLAPGRGYGYTF. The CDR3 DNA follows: TGTGCCAGCAGCTTAGCCCCGGGTAGGGGGTATGGCTACACCTTC.

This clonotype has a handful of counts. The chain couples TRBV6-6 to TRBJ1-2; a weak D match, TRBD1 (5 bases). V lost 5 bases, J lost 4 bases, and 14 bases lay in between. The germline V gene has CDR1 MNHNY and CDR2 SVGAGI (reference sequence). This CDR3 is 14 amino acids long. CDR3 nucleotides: TGTGCCAGCAGTGACTACGGGACCTCCTATGGCTACACCTTC. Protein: CASSDYGTSYGYTF.

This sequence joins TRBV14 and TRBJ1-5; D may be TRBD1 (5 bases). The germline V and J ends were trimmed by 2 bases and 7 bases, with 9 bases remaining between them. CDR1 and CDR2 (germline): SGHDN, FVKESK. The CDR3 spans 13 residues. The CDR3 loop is CASSQLRGQPQHF. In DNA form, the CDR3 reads TGTGCCAGCAGCCAATTAAGGGGACAGCCCCAGCATTTT.

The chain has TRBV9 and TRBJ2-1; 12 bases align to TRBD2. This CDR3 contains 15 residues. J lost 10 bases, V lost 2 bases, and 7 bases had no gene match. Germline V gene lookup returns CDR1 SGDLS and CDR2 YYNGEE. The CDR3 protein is CASSVGLAGPEEQFF. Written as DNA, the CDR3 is TGTGCCAGCAGCGTCGGACTAGCGGGGCCGGAGGAGCAGTTCTTC.

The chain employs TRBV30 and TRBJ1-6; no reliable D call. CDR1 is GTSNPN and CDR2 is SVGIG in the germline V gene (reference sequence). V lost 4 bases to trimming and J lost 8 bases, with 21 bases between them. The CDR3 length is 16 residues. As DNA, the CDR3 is TGTGCCTGGACTCGAATCCCCGGATATCGGGATTCACCCCTCCACTTT. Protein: CAWTRIPGYRDSPLHF.

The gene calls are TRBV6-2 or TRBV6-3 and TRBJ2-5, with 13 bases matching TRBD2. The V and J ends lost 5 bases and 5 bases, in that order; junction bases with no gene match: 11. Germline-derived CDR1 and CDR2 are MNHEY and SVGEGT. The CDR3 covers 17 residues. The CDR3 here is CASSRGLAGTSYETQYF. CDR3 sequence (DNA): TGTGCCAGCAGTAGGGGACTAGCGGGAACTAGCTACGAGACCCAGTACTTC.

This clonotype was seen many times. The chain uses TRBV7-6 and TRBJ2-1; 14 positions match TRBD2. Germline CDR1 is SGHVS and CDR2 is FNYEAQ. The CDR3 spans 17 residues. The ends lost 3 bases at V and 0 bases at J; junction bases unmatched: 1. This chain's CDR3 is CASSLGTSGSSYNEQFF. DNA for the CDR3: TGTGCCAGCAGCTTGGGGACTAGCGGGAGCTCCTACAATGAGCAGTTCTTC.

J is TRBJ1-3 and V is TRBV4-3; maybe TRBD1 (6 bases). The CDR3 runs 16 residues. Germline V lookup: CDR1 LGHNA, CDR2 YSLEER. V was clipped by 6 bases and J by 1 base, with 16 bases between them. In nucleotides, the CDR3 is TGCGCCAGCAGTTTCTTACAGGGCGGTTCTGGAAACACCATATATTTT. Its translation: CASSFLQGGSGNTIYF.

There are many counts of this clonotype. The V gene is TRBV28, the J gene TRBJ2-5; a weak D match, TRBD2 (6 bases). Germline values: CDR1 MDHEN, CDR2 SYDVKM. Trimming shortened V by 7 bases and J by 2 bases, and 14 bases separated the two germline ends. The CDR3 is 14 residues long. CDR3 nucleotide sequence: TGTGCCAGCATCGCAGGGACTTTTCAAGAGACCCAGTACTTC. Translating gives CASIAGTFQETQYF.

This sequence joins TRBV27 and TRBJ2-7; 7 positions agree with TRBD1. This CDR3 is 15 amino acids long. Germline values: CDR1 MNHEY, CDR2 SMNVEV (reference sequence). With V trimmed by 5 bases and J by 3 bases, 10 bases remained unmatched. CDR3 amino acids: CASSLTRQGYYEQYF. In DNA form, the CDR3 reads TGTGCCAGCAGTCTTACTAGACAGGGATACTACGAGCAGTACTTC.

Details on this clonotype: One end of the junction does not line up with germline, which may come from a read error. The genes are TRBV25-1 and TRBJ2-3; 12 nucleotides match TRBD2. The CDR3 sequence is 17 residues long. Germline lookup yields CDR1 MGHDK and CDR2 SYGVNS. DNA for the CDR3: TGTGCCGGCAGTGAACTCAGACTAGCGGGAGTCCTGGATACGCAGTATTTT. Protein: CAGSELRLAGVLDTQYF.

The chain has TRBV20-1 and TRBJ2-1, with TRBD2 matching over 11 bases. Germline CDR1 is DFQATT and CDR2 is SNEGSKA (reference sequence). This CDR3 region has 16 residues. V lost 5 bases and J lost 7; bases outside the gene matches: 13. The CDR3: CSAARGASGRINEQFF. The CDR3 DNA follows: TGCAGTGCTGCCCGGGGGGCTAGCGGGAGGATTAATGAGCAGTTCTTC.

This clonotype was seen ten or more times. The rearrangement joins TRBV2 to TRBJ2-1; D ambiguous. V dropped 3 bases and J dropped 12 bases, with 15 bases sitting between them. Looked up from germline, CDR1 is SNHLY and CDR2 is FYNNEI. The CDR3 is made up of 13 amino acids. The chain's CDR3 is CASSDGNTLGQFF. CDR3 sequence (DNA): TGTGCCAGCAGTGACGGTAACACTCTCGGGCAGTTCTTC. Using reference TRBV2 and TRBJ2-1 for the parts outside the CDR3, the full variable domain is EPEVTQTPSHQVTQMGQEVILRCVPISNHLYFYWYRQILGQKVEFLVSFYNNEISEKSEIFDDQFSVERPDGSNFTLKIRSTKLEDSAMYFCASSDGNTLGQFFGPGTRLTVL.

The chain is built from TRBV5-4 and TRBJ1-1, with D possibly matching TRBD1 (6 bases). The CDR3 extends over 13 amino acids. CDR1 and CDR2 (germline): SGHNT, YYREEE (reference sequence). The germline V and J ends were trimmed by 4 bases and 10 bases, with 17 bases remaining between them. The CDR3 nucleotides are TGTGCCAGCAGCACCCCACAGGGAGTGCGAGCTTTCTTT. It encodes CASSTPQGVRAFF.

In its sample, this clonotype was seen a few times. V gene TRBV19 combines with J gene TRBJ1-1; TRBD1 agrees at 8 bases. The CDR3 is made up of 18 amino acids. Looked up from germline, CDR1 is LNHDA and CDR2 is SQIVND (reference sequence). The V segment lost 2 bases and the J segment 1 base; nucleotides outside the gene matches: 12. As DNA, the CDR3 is TGTGCCAGTAGTATAAGGGCCAGGGGGCCCCAAGGGAACACTGAAGCTTTCTTT. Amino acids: CASSIRARGPQGNTEAFF.

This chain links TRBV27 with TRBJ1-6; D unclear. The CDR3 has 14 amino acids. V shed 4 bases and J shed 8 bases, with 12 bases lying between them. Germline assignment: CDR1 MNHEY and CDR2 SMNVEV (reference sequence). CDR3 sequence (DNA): TGTGCCAGCAGTTCAGGAGAGGCGGATTCACCCCTCCACTTT. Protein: CASSSGEADSPLHF.

The CDR3: CASRGPGRNEQFF. The CDR3 DNA is TGTGCCAGCAGAGGACCCGGTAGGAATGAGCAGTTCTTC. V and J are TRBV11-2 and TRBJ2-1; D call uncertain. Germline loops: CDR1 SGHAT, CDR2 FQNNGV. Trimming removed 6 bases at V and 7 bases at J, with 13 bases between. The CDR3 contains 13 residues. The whole variable domain, remainder taken from reference TRBV11-2 and TRBJ2-1, is EAGVAQSPRYKIIEKRQSVAFWCNPISGHATLYWYQQILGQGPKLLIQFQNNGVVDDSQLPKDRFSAERLKGVDSTLKIQPAKLEDSAVYLCASRGPGRNEQFFGPGTRLTVL.

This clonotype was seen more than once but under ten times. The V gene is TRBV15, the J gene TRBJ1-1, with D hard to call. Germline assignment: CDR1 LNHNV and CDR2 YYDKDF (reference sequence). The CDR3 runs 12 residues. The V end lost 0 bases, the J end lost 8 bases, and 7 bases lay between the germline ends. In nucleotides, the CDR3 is TGTGCCACCAGCAGAGATAGGTCCGAAGCTTTCTTT. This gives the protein CATSRDRSEAFF.

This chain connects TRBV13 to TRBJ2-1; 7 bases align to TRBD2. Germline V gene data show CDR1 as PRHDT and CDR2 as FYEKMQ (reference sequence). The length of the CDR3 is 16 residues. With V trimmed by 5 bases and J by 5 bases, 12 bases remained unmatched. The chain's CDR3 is CASSPRVAGVDNEQFF. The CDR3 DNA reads TGTGCCAGCAGCCCCAGGGTTGCGGGAGTCGACAATGAGCAGTTCTTC.

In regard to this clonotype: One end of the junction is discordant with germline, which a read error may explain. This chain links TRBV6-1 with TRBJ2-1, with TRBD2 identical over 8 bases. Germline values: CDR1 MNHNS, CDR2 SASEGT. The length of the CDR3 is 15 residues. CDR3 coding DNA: TGTGCCAGCGGTGATAGCGGGACTACAGCCGATGAGCAGTTCTTC. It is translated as CASGDSGTTADEQFF.

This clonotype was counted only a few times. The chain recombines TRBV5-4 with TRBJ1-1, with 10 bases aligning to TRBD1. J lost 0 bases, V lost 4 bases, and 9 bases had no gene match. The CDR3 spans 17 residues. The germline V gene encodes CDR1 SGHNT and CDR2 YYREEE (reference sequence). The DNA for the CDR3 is TGTGCCAGCAGCCCGACAGGGGGCACACCCATGAACACTGAAGCTTTCTTT. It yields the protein CASSPTGGTPMNTEAFF.

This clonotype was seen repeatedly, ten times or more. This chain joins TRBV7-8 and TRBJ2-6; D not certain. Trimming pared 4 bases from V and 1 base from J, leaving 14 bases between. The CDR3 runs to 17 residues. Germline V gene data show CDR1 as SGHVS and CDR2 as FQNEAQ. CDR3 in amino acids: CASSSRSTQSGANVLTF. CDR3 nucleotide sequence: TGTGCCAGCAGCTCTAGATCAACTCAGTCTGGGGCCAACGTCCTGACTTTC.

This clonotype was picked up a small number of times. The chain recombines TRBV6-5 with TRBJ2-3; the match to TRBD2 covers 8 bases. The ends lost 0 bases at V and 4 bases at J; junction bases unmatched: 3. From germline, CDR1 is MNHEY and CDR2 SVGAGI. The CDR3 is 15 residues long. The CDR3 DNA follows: TGTGCCAGCAGTTACTCACTAGCGGCAGCAGATACGCAGTATTTT. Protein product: CASSYSLAAADTQYF.

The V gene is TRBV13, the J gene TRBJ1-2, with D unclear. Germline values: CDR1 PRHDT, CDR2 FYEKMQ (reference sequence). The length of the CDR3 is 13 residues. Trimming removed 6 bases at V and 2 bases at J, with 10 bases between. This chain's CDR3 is CASRPGLNYGYTF. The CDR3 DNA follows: TGTGCCAGCAGGCCGGGCCTAAACTATGGCTACACCTTC.

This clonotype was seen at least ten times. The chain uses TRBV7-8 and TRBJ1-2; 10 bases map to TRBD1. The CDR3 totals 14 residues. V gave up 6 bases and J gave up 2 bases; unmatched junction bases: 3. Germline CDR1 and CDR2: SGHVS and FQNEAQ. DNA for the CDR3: TGTGCCAGCAGGGAGGGACAGGGGAACTATGGCTACACCTTC. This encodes CASREGQGNYGYTF. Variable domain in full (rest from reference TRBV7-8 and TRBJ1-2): GAGVSQSPRYKVAKRGQDVALRCDPISGHVSLFWYQQALGQGPEFLTYFQNEAQLDKSGLPSDRFFAERPEGSVSTLKIQRTQQEDSAVYLCASREGQGNYGYTFGSGTRLTVV.

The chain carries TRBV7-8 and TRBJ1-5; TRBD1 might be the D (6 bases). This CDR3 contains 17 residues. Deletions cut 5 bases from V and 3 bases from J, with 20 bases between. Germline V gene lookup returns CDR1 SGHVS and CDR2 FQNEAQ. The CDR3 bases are TGTGCCAGCAGCCCCCGTGTCTGGGGGGCGATCAATCAGCCCCAGCATTTT. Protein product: CASSPRVWGAINQPQHF.

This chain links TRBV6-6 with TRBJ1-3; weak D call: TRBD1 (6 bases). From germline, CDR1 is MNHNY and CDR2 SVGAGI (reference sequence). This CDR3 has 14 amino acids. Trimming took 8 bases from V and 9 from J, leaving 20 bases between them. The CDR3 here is CASLQGSRGSTIYF. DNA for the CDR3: TGTGCCAGCCTTCAGGGGTCCCGCGGGAGCACCATATATTTT.